Reported below is one TCR beta chain. Antigen unknown. V shed 5 bases, J shed 3 bases, and the junction held 7 bases outside the gene matches. Germline values: CDR1 SGHTA, CDR2 FQGNSA. The CDR3 runs to 15 residues. Primed by a sample-barcoded 5' primer and a J-beta primer mix, a second PCR proceeded for 7 to 11 cycles. Template switching added a 12-random-nucleotide identifier to every cDNA molecule. TCRdb reprocessed the 5' RACE reads via MiXCR and lists one record per CDR3 protein. The repertoire consists of approximately 1,700,000 distinct CDR3 sequences, with about two fifths occurring once and the leading ten covering roughly 23%. The record originates from a study of blood T cells in healthy people across ages. Whole-study results and caveats: Estimates of diversity drawn from one million T cells were considered underestimates.

Sequencing was performed on blood. The chain uses TRBV7-2 and TRBJ1-1; 9 bases agree with TRBD1. The clonotype was recovered from a human donor in good health. The CDR3 reads CASSLTGGWDTEAFF. CDR3 in DNA: TGTGCCAGCAGCCTCACAGGGGGCTGGGACACTGAAGCTTTCTTT. Variable domain in full (rest from reference TRBV7-2 and TRBJ1-1): GAGVSQSPSNKVTEKGKDVELRCDPISGHTALYWYRQSLGQGLEFLIYFQGNSAPDKSGLPSDRFSAERTGGSVSTLTIQRTQQEDSAVYLCASSLTGGWDTEAFFGQGTRLTVV.